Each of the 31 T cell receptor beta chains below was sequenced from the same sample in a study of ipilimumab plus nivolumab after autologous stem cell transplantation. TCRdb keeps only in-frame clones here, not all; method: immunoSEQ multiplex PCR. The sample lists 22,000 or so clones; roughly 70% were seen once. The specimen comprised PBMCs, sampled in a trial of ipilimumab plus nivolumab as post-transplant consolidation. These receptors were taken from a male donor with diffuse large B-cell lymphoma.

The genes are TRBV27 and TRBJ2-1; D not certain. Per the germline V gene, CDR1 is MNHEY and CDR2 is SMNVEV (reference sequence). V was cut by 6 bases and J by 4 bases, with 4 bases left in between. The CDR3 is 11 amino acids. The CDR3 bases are TGTGCCAGCAGGGTATACAATGAGCAGTTCTTC. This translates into CASRVYNEQFF.

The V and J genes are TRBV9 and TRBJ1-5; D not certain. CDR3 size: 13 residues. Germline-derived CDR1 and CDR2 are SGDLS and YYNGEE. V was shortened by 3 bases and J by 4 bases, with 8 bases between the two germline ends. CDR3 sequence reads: CASSAAQNQPQHF. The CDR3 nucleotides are TGTGCCAGCAGCGCGGCGCAAAATCAGCCCCAGCATTTT.

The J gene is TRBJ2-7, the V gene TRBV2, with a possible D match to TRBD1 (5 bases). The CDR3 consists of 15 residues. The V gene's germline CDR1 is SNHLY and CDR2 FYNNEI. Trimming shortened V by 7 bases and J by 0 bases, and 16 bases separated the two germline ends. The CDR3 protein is CASKVSRALSYEQYF. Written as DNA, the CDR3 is TGTGCCAGCAAAGTGAGCAGGGCCCTCTCCTACGAGCAGTACTTC.

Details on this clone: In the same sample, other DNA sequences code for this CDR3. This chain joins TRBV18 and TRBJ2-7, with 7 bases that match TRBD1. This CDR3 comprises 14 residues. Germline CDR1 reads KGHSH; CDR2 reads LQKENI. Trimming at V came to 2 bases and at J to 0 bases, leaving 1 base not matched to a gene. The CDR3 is CASSPRQGSYEQYF. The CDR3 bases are TGTGCCAGCTCACCAAGACAGGGCTCCTACGAGCAGTACTTC.

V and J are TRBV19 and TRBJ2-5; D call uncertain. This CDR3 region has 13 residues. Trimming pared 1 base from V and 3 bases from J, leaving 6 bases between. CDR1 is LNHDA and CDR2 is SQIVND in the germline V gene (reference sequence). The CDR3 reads CASSIAGKETQYF. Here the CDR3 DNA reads TGTGCCAGTAGTATAGCTGGGAAAGAGACCCAGTACTTC.

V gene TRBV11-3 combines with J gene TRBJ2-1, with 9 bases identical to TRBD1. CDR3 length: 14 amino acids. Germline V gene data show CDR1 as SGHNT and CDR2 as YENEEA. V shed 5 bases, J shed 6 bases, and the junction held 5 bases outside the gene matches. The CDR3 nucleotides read TGTGCCAGCAGCCTAGGGACAGGGACCAATGAGCAGTTCTTC. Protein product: CASSLGTGTNEQFF.

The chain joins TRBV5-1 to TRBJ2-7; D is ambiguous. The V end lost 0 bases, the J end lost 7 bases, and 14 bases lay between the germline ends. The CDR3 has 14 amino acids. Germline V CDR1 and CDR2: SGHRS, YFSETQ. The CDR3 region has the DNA TGCGCCAGCAGCTTGGTGGCAGGCCAAAGGGAGCAGTACTTC. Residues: CASSLVAGQREQYF.

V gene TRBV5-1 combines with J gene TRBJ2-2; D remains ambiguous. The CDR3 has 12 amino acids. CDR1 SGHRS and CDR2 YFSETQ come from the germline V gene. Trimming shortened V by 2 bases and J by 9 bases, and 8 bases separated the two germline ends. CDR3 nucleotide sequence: TGCGCCAGCAGCTTAGGGCAGCGGGAGCTGTTTTTT. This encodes CASSLGQRELFF. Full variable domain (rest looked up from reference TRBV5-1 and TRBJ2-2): KAGVTQTPRYLIKTRGQQVTLSCSPISGHRSVSWYQQTPGQGLQFLFEYFSETQRNKGNFPGRFSGRQFSNSRSEMNVSTLELGDSALYLCASSLGQRELFFGEGSRLTVL.

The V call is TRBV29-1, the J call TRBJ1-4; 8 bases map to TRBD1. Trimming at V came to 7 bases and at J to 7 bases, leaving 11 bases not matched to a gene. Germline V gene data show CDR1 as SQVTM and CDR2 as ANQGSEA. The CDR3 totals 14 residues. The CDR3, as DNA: TGCAGCGCCGGAGGTTCGGGGACAGGTGAAAAACTGTTTTTT. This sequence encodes CSAGGSGTGEKLFF.

The CDR3 loop reads CASSPRDFAAGELFF. CDR3 sequence (DNA): TGTGCCAGCAGTCCGAGGGACTTCGCGGCCGGGGAGCTGTTTTTT. The rearrangement joins TRBV27 to TRBJ2-2; tentatively, D is TRBD2 (6 bases). Between the trimmed V and J ends, which lost 5 bases and 6 bases, there was a span of 16 bases. The CDR3 runs to 15 residues. CDR1 and CDR2 (germline): MNHEY, SMNVEV (reference sequence).

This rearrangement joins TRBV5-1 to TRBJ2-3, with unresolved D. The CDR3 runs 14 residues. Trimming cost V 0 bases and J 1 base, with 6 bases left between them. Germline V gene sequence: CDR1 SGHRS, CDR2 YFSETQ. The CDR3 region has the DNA TGCGCCAGCAGCTTGGAGGCCCGCACAGATACGCAGTATTTT. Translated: CASSLEARTDTQYF.

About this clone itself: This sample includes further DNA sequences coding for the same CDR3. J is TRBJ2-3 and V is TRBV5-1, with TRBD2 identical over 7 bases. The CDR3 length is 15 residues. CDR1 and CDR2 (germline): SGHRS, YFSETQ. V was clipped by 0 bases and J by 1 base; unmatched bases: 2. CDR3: CASSLGRGGTDTQYF. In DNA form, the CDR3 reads TGCGCCAGCAGCTTGGGACGGGGGGGCACAGATACGCAGTATTTT.

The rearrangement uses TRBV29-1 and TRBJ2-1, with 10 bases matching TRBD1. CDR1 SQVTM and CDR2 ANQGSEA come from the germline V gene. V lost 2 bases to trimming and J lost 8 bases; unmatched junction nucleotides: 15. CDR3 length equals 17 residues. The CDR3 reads CSVEKKPDRGFFDEQFF. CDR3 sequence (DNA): TGCAGCGTTGAAAAAAAACCGGACAGGGGGTTCTTCGATGAGCAGTTCTTC.

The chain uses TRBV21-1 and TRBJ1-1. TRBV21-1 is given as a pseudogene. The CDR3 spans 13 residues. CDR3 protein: CASQELVFTEAFF. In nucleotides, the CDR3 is TGTGCCAGCCAAGAGCTAGTGTTCACTGAAGCTTTCTTT.

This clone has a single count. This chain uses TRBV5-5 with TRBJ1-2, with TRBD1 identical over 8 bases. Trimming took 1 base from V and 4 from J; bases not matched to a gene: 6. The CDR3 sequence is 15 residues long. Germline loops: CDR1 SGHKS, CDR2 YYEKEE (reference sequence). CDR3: CASSLPRTGFYGYTF. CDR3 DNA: TGTGCCAGCAGCTTGCCCCGGACAGGGTTCTATGGCTACACCTTC.

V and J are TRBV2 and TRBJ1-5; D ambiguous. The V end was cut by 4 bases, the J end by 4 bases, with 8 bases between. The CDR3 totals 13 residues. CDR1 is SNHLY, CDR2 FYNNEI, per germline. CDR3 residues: CASSAEGNQPQHF. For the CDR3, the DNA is TGTGCCAGCAGTGCGGAGGGAAATCAGCCCCAGCATTTT.

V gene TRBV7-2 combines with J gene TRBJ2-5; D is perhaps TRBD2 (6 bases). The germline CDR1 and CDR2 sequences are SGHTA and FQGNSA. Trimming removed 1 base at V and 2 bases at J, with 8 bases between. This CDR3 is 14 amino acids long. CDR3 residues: CASSLGGVQETQYF. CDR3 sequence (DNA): TGTGCCAGCAGCTTAGGGGGGGTGCAAGAGACCCAGTACTTC.

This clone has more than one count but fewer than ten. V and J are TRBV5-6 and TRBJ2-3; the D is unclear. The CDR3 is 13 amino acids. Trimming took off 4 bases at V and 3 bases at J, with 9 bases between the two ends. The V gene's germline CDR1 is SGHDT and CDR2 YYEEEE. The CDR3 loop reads CASSTRGTDTQYF. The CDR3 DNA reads TGTGCCAGCAGCACCCGTGGGACAGATACGCAGTATTTT.

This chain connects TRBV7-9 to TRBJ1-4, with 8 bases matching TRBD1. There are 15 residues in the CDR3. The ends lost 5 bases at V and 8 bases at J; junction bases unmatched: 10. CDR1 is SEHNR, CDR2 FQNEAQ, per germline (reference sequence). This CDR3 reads CASSTTQGAREKLFF. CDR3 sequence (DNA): TGTGCCAGCAGCACCACGCAGGGGGCAAGAGAAAAACTGTTTTTT.

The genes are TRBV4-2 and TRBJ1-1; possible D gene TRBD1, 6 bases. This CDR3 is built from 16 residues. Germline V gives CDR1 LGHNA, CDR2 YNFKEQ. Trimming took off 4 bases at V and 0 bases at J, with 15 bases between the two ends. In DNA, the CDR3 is TGTGCCAGCAGCCGAGCGGGGGCACAGGTGAACACTGAAGCTTTCTTT. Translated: CASSRAGAQVNTEAFF.

CDR3: CASRDSSRYEQYF. CDR3 coding DNA: TGTGCCAGCAGGGATTCCTCCCGCTACGAGCAGTACTTC. The chain has TRBV2 and TRBJ2-7; no reliable D call. The CDR3 covers 13 residues. V lost 6 bases, J lost 3 bases, and 12 bases lay in between. Germline V gene lookup returns CDR1 SNHLY and CDR2 FYNNEI.

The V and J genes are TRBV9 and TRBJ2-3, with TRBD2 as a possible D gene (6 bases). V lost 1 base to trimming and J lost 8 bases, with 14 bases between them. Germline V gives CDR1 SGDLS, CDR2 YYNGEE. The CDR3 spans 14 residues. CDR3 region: CASSVNSGPATQYF. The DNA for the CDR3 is TGTGCCAGCAGCGTAAACAGCGGGCCCGCTACGCAGTATTTT.

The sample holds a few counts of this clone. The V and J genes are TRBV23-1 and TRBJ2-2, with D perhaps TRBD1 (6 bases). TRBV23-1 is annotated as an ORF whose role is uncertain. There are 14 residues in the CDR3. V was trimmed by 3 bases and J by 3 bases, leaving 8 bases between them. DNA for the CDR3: TGCGCCAGCAGTCACCACAGGGACACCGGGGAGCTGTTTTTT. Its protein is CASSHHRDTGELFF.

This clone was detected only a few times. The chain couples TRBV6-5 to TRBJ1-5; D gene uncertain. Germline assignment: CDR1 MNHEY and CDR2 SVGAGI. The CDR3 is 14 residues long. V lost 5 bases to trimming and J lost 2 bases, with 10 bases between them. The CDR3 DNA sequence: TGTGCCAGCAGTCAGTCACATGGCAATCAGCCCCAGCATTTT. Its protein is CASSQSHGNQPQHF.

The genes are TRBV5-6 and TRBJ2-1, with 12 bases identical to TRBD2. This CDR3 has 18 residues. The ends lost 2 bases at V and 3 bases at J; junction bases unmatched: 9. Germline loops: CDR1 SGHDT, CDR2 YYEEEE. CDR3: CASSFLASGRAGYNEQFF. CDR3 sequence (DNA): TGTGCCAGCAGCTTTTTGGCTAGCGGGAGGGCCGGCTACAATGAGCAGTTCTTC.

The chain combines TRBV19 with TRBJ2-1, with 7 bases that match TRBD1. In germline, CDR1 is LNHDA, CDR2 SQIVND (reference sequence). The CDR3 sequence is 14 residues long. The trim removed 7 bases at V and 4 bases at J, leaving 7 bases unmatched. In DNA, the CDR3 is TGTGCCAGTAAACAGGGGATAGGGTACAATGAGCAGTTCTTC. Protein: CASKQGIGYNEQFF.

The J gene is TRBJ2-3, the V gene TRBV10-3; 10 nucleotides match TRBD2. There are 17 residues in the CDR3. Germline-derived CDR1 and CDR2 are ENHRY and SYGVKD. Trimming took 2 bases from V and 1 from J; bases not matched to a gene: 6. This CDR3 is CAISEAASGSRTDTQYF. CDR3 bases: TGTGCCATCAGTGAGGCGGCTAGCGGGAGTCGCACAGATACGCAGTATTTT.

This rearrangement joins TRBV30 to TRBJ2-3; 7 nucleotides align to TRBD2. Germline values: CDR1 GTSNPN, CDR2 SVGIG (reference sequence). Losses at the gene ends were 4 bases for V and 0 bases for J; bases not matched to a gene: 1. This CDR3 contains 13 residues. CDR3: CAWTSGSTDTQYF. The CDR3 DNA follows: TGTGCCTGGACTAGCGGTAGCACAGATACGCAGTATTTT.

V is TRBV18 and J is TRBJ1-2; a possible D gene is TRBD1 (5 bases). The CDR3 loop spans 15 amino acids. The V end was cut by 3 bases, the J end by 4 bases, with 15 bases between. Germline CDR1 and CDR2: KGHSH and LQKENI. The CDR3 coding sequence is TGTGCCAGCTCACCGTCGTCCGGGACGTTCTATGGCTACACCTTC. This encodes CASSPSSGTFYGYTF.

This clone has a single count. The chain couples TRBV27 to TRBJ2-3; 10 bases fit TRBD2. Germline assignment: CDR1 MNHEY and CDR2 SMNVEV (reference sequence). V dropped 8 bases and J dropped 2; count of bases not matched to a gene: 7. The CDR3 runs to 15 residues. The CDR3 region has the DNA TGTGCCAGCGGGAGGCTAGCGGGGGCCACAGATACGCAGTATTTT. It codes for CASGRLAGATDTQYF.

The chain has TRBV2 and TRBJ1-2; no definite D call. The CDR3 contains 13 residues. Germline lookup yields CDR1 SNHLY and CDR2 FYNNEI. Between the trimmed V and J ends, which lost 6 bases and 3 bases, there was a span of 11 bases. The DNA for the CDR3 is TGTGCCAGCAGGCCGCTTCTGGACTATGGCTACACCTTC. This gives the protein CASRPLLDYGYTF.